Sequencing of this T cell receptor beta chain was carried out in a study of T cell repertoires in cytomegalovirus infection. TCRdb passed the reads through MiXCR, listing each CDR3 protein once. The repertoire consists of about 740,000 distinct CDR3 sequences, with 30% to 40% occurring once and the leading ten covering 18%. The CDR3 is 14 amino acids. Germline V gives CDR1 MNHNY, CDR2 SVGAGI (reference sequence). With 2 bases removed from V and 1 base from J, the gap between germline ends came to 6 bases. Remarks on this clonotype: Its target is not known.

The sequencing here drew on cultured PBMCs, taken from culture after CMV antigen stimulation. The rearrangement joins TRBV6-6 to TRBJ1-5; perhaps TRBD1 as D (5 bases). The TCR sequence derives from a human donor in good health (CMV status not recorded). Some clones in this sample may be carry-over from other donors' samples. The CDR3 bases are TGTGCCAGCAGTTACGGGGGGAGCAATCAGCCCCAGCATTTT. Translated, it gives CASSYGGSNQPQHF.